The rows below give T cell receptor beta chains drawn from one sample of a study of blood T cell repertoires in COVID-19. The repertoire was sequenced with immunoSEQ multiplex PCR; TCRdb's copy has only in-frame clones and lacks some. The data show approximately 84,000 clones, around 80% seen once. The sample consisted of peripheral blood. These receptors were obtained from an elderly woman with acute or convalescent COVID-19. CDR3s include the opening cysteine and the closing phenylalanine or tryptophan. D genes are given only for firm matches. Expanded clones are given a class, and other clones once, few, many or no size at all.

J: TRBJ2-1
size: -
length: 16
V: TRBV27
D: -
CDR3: CASRPGLVGVGVEQFF
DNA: TGTGCCAGCAGACCGGGACTCGTAGGAGTAGGGGTTGAGCAGTTCTTC

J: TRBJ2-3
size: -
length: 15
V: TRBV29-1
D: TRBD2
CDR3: CSVDRGRPNTDTQYF
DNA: TGCAGCGTTGATCGCGGGAGGCCGAACACAGATACGCAGTATTTT

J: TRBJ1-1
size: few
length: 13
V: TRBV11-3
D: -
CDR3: CASSSYSGTEAFF
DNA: TGTGCCAGCAGCTCCTACTCGGGCACTGAAGCTTTCTTT

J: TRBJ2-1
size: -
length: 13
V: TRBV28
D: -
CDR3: CASSSDMRIEQFF
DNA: TGTGCCAGCAGTTCGGACATGCGTATTGAGCAGTTCTTC

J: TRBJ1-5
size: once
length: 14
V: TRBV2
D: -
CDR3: CASSVLAADQPQHF
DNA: TGTGCCAGCAGTGTCCTCGCAGCGGATCAGCCCCAGCATTTT

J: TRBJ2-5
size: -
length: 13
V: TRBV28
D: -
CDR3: CASRWGGRETQYF
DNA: TGTGCCAGTAGATGGGGGGGCAGGGAGACCCAGTACTTC

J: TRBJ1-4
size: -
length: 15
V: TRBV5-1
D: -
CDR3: CASSLSAGANEKLFF
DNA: TGCGCCAGCAGCTTGTCTGCAGGGGCGAATGAAAAACTGTTTTTT

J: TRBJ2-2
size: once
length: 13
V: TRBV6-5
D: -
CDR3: CASSYTSAGELFF
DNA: TGTGCCAGCAGTTACACTTCTGCCGGGGAGCTGTTTTTT

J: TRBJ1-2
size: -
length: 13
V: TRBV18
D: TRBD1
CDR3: CASSGQGVGGYTF
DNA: TGTGCCAGCTCAGGACAGGGGGTTGGTGGCTACACCTTC

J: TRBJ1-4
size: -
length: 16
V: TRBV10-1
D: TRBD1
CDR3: CASSESTGQGAEKLFF
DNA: TGCGCCAGCAGTGAGTCGACGGGACAGGGGGCAGAAAAACTGTTTTTT

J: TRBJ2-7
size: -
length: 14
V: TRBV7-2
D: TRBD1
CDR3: CASSLGTGLFEQYF
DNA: TGTGCCAGCAGCTTAGGGACAGGGTTGTTCGAGCAGTACTTC

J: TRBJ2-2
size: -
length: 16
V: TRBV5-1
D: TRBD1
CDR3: CASSLEVQGVFGELFF
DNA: TGCGCCAGCAGCTTGGAGGTACAGGGGGTGTTCGGGGAGCTGTTTTTT

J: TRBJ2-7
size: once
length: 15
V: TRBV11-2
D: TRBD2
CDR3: CASNPLAGGPFEQYF
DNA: TGTGCCAGCAACCCGCTCGCGGGAGGGCCGTTCGAGCAGTACTTC

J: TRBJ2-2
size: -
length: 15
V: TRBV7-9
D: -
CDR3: CASSITGPNTGELFF
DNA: TGTGCCAGCAGCATTACAGGCCCCAACACCGGGGAGCTGTTTTTT

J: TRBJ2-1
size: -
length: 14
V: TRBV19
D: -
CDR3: CASSLGAGYNEQFF
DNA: TGTGCCAGTAGCTTAGGGGCCGGTTATAATGAGCAGTTCTTC

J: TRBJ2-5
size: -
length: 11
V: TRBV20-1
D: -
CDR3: CSGTSTETQYF
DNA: TGCAGTGGAACTAGCACAGAGACCCAGTACTTC

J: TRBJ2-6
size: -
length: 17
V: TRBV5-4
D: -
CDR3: CASSARAGTSGANVLTF
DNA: TGTGCCAGCAGCGCGAGGGCCGGAACCTCTGGGGCCAACGTCCTGACTTTC

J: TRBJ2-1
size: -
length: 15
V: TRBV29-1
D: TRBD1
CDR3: CSVGTGGGAFNEQFF
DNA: TGCAGCGTGGGGACAGGGGGAGGTGCCTTCAATGAGCAGTTCTTC

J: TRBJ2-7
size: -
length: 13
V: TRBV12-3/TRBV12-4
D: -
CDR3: CASTQSPTYEQYF
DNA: TGTGCCAGCACTCAAAGCCCTACCTACGAGCAGTACTTC

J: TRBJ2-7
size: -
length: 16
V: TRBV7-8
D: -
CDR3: CASSLGPEVLSYEQYF
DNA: TGTGCCAGCAGCTTAGGACCCGAGGTATTGTCCTACGAGCAGTACTTC

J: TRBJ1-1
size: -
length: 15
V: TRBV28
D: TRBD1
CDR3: CATVGGTGMNTEAFF
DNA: TGTGCCACCGTGGGGGGGACAGGGATGAACACTGAAGCTTTCTTT

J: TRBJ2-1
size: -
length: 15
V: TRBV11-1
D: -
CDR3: CASSPGPRGGNEQFF
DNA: TGTGCCAGCAGCCCGGGACCTAGGGGGGGGAATGAGCAGTTCTTC

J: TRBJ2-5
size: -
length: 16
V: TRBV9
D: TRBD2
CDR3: CASSVSGTSGRETQYF
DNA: TGTGCCAGCAGCGTATCCGGGACTAGCGGGAGAGAGACCCAGTACTTC

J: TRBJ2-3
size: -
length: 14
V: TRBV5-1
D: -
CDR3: CASSLEPPGDTQYF
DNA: TGCGCCAGCAGCCTGGAACCCCCAGGAGATACGCAGTATTTT

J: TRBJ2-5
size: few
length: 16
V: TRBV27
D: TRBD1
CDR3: CASSLFRQGGQETQYF
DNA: TGTGCCAGCAGTTTATTCCGACAGGGTGGTCAAGAGACCCAGTACTTC

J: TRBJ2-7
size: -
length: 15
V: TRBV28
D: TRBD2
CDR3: CASSLAGGPFYEQYF
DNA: TGTGCCAGCAGTTTAGCGGGAGGGCCATTCTACGAGCAGTACTTC

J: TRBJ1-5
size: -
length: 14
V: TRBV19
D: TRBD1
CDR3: CASSGQGGNQPQHF
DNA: TGTGCCAGTAGTGGACAGGGCGGCAATCAGCCCCAGCATTTT

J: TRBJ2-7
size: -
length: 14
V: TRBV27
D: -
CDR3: CASSLSRVRNEQYF
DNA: TGTGCCAGCAGTTTATCGAGGGTCAGGAACGAGCAGTACTTC

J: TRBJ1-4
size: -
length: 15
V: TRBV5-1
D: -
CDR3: CASSLEPGGNEKLFF
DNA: TGCGCCAGCAGCTTGGAGCCAGGAGGTAATGAAAAACTGTTTTTT

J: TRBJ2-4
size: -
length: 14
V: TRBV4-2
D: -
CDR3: CASSKSMDSNIQYF
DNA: TGTGCCAGCAGCAAATCTATGGACAGTAACATTCAGTACTTC

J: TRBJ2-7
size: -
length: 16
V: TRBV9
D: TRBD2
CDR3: CASSRRQREGRYEQYF
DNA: TGTGCCAGCAGCAGAAGACAGCGGGAGGGCCGGTACGAGCAGTACTTC

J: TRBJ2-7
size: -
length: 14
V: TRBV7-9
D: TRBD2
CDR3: CASSQMGGEEEQYF
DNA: TGTGCCAGCAGCCAAATGGGAGGGGAGGAGGAGCAGTACTTC

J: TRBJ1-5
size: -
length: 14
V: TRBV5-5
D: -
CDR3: CASSPRDAGQPQHF
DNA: TGTGCCAGCAGCCCAAGGGACGCGGGGCAGCCCCAGCATTTT

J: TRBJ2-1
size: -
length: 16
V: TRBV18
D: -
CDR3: CASSSRQPPRRDEQFF
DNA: TGTGCCAGCTCATCTCGACAGCCGCCCCGACGCGATGAGCAGTTCTTC

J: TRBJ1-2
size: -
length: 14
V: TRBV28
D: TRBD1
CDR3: CASSSGGLGYGYTF
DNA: TGTGCCAGCAGCTCAGGGGGCCTGGGGTATGGCTACACCTTC

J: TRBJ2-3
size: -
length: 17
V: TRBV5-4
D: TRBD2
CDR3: CASSFTGTSGRGDTQYF
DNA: TGTGCCAGCAGCTTTACCGGGACTAGCGGGAGGGGAGATACGCAGTATTTT

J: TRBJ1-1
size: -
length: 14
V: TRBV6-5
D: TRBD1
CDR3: CASSQGAPNTEAFF
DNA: TGTGCCAGCAGCCAGGGGGCCCCGAACACTGAAGCTTTCTTT

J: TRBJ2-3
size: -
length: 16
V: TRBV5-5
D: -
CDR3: CASSSWPGIGTDTQYF
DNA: TGTGCCAGCAGCTCCTGGCCAGGGATTGGCACAGATACGCAGTATTTT

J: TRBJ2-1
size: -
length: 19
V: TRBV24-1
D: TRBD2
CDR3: CATSDPSGSITGAYNEQFF
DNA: TGTGCCACCAGTGACCCTAGCGGGAGCATCACTGGGGCTTACAATGAGCAGTTCTTC

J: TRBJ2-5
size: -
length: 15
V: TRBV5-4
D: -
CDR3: CASSPRAPHQETQYF
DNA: TGTGCCAGCAGCCCCAGGGCTCCCCACCAAGAGACCCAGTACTTC

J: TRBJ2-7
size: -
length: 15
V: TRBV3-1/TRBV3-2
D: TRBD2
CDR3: CASSRTSGSVNEQYF
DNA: TGTGCCAGCAGCCGGACTAGCGGGAGTGTGAACGAGCAGTACTTC

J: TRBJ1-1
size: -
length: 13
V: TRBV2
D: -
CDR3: CASSFGSQTEAFF
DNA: TGTGCCAGCAGTTTTGGGAGTCAAACTGAAGCTTTCTTT

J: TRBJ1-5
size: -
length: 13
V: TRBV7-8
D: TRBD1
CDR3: CASSQTGVQPQHF
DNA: TGTGCCAGCAGCCAGACAGGGGTCCAGCCCCAGCATTTT

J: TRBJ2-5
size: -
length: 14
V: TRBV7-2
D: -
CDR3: CASSQGLGPATQYF
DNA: TGTGCCAGCAGCCAAGGACTGGGCCCGGCGACCCAGTACTTC

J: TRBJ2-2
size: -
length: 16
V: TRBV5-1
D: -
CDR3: CASSLGPLGPTGELFF
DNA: TGCGCCAGCAGCTTGGGACCCCTTGGGCCCACCGGGGAGCTGTTTTTT

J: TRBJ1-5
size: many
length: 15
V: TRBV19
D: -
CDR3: CASSILGTHDQPQHF
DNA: TGTGCCAGTAGTATTCTGGGCACCCACGATCAGCCCCAGCATTTT

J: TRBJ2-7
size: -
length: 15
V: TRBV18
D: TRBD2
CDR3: CASSPTGGVSYEQYF
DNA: TGTGCCAGCTCACCAACCGGGGGGGTTAGCTACGAGCAGTACTTC

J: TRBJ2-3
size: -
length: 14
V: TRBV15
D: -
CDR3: CATERVVGADTQYF
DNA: TGTGCCACCGAGAGGGTGGTGGGCGCAGATACGCAGTATTTT

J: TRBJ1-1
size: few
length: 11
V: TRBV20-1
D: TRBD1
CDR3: CSAQGAAEAFF
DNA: TGCAGTGCCCAGGGGGCCGCTGAAGCTTTCTTT

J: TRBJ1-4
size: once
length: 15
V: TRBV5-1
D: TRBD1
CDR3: CASSWSGQPNEKLFF
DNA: TGCGCCAGCAGCTGGTCGGGACAGCCTAATGAAAAACTGTTTTTT

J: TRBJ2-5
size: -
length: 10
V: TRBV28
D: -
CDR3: CASSGAAQYF
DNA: TGTGCCAGCAGTGGGGCGGCCCAGTACTTC

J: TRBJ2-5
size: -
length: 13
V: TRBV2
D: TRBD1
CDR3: CASSWDSQETQYF
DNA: TGTGCCAGCAGTTGGGACAGCCAAGAGACCCAGTACTTC

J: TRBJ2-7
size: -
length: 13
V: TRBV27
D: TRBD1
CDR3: CASSFQTGGEQYF
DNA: TGTGCCAGCAGTTTTCAGACAGGGGGCGAGCAGTACTTC